This T cell receptor (beta chain) was recovered during a study of blood T cell repertoires in COVID-19. Some clones are missing from TCRdb's copy, which holds only in-frame ones; the method was immunoSEQ multiplex PCR. The profile covers approximately 480,000 clones, with about 91% appearing a single time and around 0.9% taken by the ten largest. Trimming cost V 2 bases and J 0 bases, with 20 bases left between them. Germline assignment: CDR1 GTSNPN and CDR2 SVGIG (reference sequence). The CDR3 is made up of 19 amino acids. The TCR comes from a man younger than 35 with COVID-19, enrolled during active disease. The chain carries TRBV30 and TRBJ1-6, with no clear D. What was sequenced was peripheral blood. The CDR3 loop reads CAWSLTRLGVSSYNSPLHF. The CDR3, as DNA: TGTGCCTGGAGTTTGACGCGGCTCGGGGTTAGCTCCTATAATTCACCCCTCCACTTT. Full variable domain (outside the CDR3, taken from reference TRBV30 and TRBJ1-6): SQTIHQWPATLVQPVGSPLSLECTVEGTSNPNLYWYRQAAGRGLQLLFYSVGIGQISSEVPQNLSASRPQDRQFILSSKKLLLSDSGFYLCAWSLTRLGVSSYNSPLHFGNGTRLTVT.